This entry lists 3 T cell receptor beta chains sequenced from one sample in a study of blood T cell repertoires in COVID-19. Generated by immunoSEQ multiplex PCR, the TCRdb table keeps only in-frame clones and is missing some. The profile covers under 150,000 clones, with around 82% appearing a single time and about 5% taken by the ten largest. The sequencing input was peripheral blood. Receptors originate from a woman aged 45-59 years with acute or convalescent COVID-19.

The V call is TRBV7-9, the J call TRBJ2-2; possible D gene TRBD1, 6 bases. The CDR3 sequence is 13 residues long. The germline V gene encodes CDR1 SEHNR and CDR2 FQNEAQ (reference sequence). Trimming left V 10 bases short and J 3 bases short, with 12 bases between. The DNA of the CDR3 is TGTGCCAATTCGGACAGTGACACCGGGGAGCTGTTTTTT. Translated, it gives CANSDSDTGELFF.

This chain connects TRBV19 to TRBJ1-4, with unresolved D. This CDR3 has 15 amino acids. Germline CDR1 is LNHDA and CDR2 is SQIVND (reference sequence). V shed 4 bases and J shed 17 bases, with 26 bases lying between them. Here the CDR3 DNA reads TGTGCCAGTAGTAACCCCATCCCGAGGGCATTTTTCTGTTTTTTT. This sequence encodes CASSNPIPRAFFCFF.

This rearrangement joins TRBV28 to TRBJ2-5; tentatively, D is TRBD2 (5 bases). Trimming took off 5 bases at V and 1 base at J, with 14 bases between the two ends. This CDR3 has 15 residues. The germline CDR1 and CDR2 sequences are MDHEN and SYDVKM. CDR3 amino acids: CASSHPRAPQETQYF. In DNA form, the CDR3 reads TGTGCCAGCAGTCACCCGCGGGCCCCCCAAGAGACCCAGTACTTC. Together with reference TRBV28 and TRBJ2-5, the CDR3 gives the full variable domain: DVKVTQSSRYLVKRTGEKVFLECVQDMDHENMFWYRQDPGLGLRLIYFSYDVKMKEKGDIPEGYSVSREKKERFSLILESASTNQTSMYLCASSHPRAPQETQYFGPGTRLLVL.